The clone carrying this TCR beta chain was counted ten times or more. Trimming at V came to 0 bases and at J to 1 base, leaving 3 bases not matched to a gene. The CDR3 has 15 amino acids. Germline-derived CDR1 and CDR2 are SGHTA and FQGNSA. This entry comes from a study of T-cell reconstitution after alpha-beta-depleted transplantation in children. For TCRbeta, the library was prepared with unique molecular identifiers. MiXCR was run by TCRdb on the PCR reads, yielding one entry per CDR3 protein. Seen here are 260,000 or so distinct CDR3 sequences, around 11% observed once, and the top ten hold around 2.5%.

The receptor's source is a human donor who donated a stem cell graft to a child with acute lymphoblastic leukemia. The specimen was PBMCs from the stem cell graft donor, collected from the stem cell graft. The genes are TRBV7-2 and TRBJ2-7; 7 nucleotides match TRBD1. CDR3 sequence reads: CASSLAGTVSYEQYF. The CDR3 DNA reads as TGTGCCAGCAGCTTAGCGGGGACAGTTTCCTACGAGCAGTACTTC.